This passage covers 27 T cell receptor beta chains from one sample sequenced in a study of vaccination and CD4 T cells after COVID-19. The treatment denotes: approximately 9-day PBMC culture with coronavirus spike peptide pools or control peptides (ViraFEST assay). Oncomine TCR Beta short-read sequencing was applied to DNA from cultured CD4+ T cells. TCRdb re-analysed the PCR reads in MiXCR, keeping a single row per CDR3 protein. This table holds about 5,300 distinct CDR3 sequences, less than 30% found once. Antigens for these TCRs are unknown. The sequencing here drew on CD4+ T cells from blood, cultured in vitro, taken after SARS-CoV-2 vaccination. The receptors were gathered from a human donor who had recovered from COVID-19.

The gene calls are TRBV20-1 and TRBJ1-6, with TRBD1 as a possible D gene (5 bases). Germline CDR1 reads DFQATT; CDR2 reads SNEGSKA (reference sequence). CDR3 size: 12 residues. Trimming took 8 bases from V and 17 from J, leaving 22 bases between them. CDR3: CSPDRWGNEVHF. The CDR3 DNA follows: TGCAGTCCCGACAGATGGGGTAACGAGGTCCACTTT.

J is TRBJ1-1 and V is TRBV7-4; 7 nucleotides align to TRBD1. The CDR3 has 15 residues. Germline V lookup: CDR1 SGHVT, CDR2 SQSDAQ. V shed 5 bases, J shed 6 bases, and the junction held 12 bases outside the gene matches. The chain's CDR3 is CASSPSPGQDAEAFF. The CDR3 DNA reads TGTGCCAGCAGCCCGAGCCCTGGACAGGACGCTGAAGCTTTCTTT.

The gene calls are TRBV28 and TRBJ2-3; the match to TRBD2 covers 16 bases. The V and J ends lost 5 bases and 0 bases, in that order; junction bases with no gene match: 8. Germline CDR1 MDHEN, CDR2 SYDVKM. The CDR3 contains 19 residues. The CDR3 region is CASSPGGLAGGPSTDTQYF. CDR3 nucleotides: TGTGCCAGCAGTCCCGGGGGACTAGCGGGAGGGCCTAGCACAGATACGCAGTATTTT.

This clonotype was counted a few times. This sequence joins TRBV6-5 and TRBJ2-7, with D maybe TRBD2 (6 bases). This CDR3 contains 16 residues. Deletions cut 0 bases from V and 0 bases from J, with 12 bases between. Germline V CDR1 and CDR2: MNHEY, SVGAGI. The CDR3 DNA reads as TGTGCCAGCAGTTACTCCCGCGGGACGAGCTCCTACGAGCAGTACTTC. Its protein is CASSYSRGTSSYEQYF.

This chain uses TRBV6-5 with TRBJ1-5; D gene unclear. Per germline, CDR1 MNHEY and CDR2 SVGAGI. This CDR3 is built from 16 residues. Deletions cut 3 bases from V and 1 base from J, with 13 bases between. Here the CDR3 DNA reads TGTGCCAGCAGTTATGTTACAGTTAGGAGCAATCAGCCCCAGCATTTT. It specifies CASSYVTVRSNQPQHF.

This clonotype qualifies as medium-sized. CDR3 protein: CSAKPPTSFDETQYF. CDR3 DNA: TGCAGTGCTAAGCCTCCGACTAGTTTCGATGAGACCCAGTACTTC. V and J are TRBV20-1 and TRBJ2-5; D is possibly TRBD2 (6 bases). V was clipped by 4 bases and J by 5 bases, with 20 bases between them. The CDR3 is 15 amino acids. The germline V gene encodes CDR1 DFQATT and CDR2 SNEGSKA (reference sequence).

In this sample, this clonotype turned up a few times. This chain joins TRBV7-8 and TRBJ2-1; D is uncertain. This CDR3 comprises 13 residues. CDR1 and CDR2 (germline): SGHVS, FQNEAQ. Trimming left V 2 bases short and J 9 bases short, with 11 bases between. CDR3 nucleotide sequence: TGTGCCAGCAGCTTAAGTAGTCTAAGTGAGCAGTTCTTC. This sequence encodes CASSLSSLSEQFF.

By share, this clonotype counts as medium-sized. V gene TRBV15 combines with J gene TRBJ2-7; 10 nucleotides align to TRBD2. Looked up from germline, CDR1 is LNHNV and CDR2 is YYDKDF (reference sequence). The V and J ends lost 1 base and 1 base, in that order; junction bases with no gene match: 1. The CDR3 contains 15 residues. The DNA of the CDR3 is TGTGCCACCAGCAGAGGACTAGCGGGTTCCTACGAGCAGTACTTC. Protein sequence: CATSRGLAGSYEQYF.

This clonotype occurred a few times. The rearrangement uses TRBV7-6 and TRBJ2-1, with 8 positions matching TRBD1. The germline V gene encodes CDR1 SGHVS and CDR2 FNYEAQ. Trimming took 6 bases from V and 3 from J; bases not matched to a gene: 7. The CDR3 sequence is 15 residues long. The CDR3 sequence: CASRSGTGGYNEQFF. For the CDR3, the DNA is TGTGCCAGCAGGTCCGGGACAGGCGGCTACAATGAGCAGTTCTTC.

The genes are TRBV11-3 and TRBJ2-1, with TRBD2 matching over 7 bases. The CDR3 contains 18 residues. Germline V gene lookup returns CDR1 SGHNT and CDR2 YENEEA. The J segment lost 4 bases and the V segment lost 4 bases, leaving 16 bases of the junction unmatched. The CDR3 loop reads CASSSGPLLAAQYNEQFF. As DNA, the CDR3 is TGTGCCAGCAGCTCTGGCCCGCTCCTAGCGGCCCAGTACAATGAGCAGTTCTTC.

By frequency in the sample, this clonotype is medium-sized. The genes are TRBV6-5 and TRBJ1-2; D may be TRBD1 (6 bases). The CDR3 is made up of 12 amino acids. V lost 4 bases and J lost 7, with 10 bases in between. The germline V gene encodes CDR1 MNHEY and CDR2 SVGAGI. The DNA of the CDR3 is TGTGCCAGCAGTTCCCAGGGGCTTGGCTACACCTTC. It translates to CASSSQGLGYTF.

This clonotype occurred a few times. This CDR3 is CSEVEAVTTDTQYF. DNA of the CDR3: TGCAGTGAGGTTGAGGCGGTTACCACAGATACGCAGTATTTT. This sequence joins TRBV20-1 and TRBJ2-3; D call uncertain. Germline-derived CDR1 and CDR2 are DFQATT and SNEGSKA (reference sequence). The CDR3 length is 14 residues. V lost 7 bases, J lost 2 bases, and 16 bases lay in between.

The gene calls are TRBV6-1 and TRBJ2-7; 8 nucleotides line up with TRBD2. Trimming at V came to 5 bases and at J to 6 bases, leaving 3 bases not matched to a gene. The CDR3 runs to 12 residues. CDR1 and CDR2 (germline): MNHNS, SASEGT. The CDR3 DNA sequence: TGTGCCAGCAGTCGACTAGCGAGCGAGCAGTACTTC. Translation: CASSRLASEQYF.

V and J are TRBV28 and TRBJ2-1, with D tentatively TRBD1 or TRBD2 (5 bases each). The CDR3 consists of 15 residues. Germline loops: CDR1 MDHEN, CDR2 SYDVKM. Trimming cost V 6 bases and J 4 bases, with 16 bases left between them. CDR3 residues: CASSPPGPPYNEQFF. In DNA, the CDR3 is TGTGCCAGCAGCCCGCCGGGACCGCCATACAATGAGCAGTTCTTC.

The chain combines TRBV27 with TRBJ2-7, with D possibly matching TRBD2 (7 bases). CDR3 size: 14 residues. Deletions cut 4 bases from V and 5 bases from J, with 15 bases between. Germline CDR1 reads MNHEY; CDR2 reads SMNVEV (reference sequence). CDR3 protein: CASSYRGAYNEQYF. In DNA form, the CDR3 reads TGTGCCAGCAGTTACCGGGGGGCATACAACGAGCAGTACTTC.

By share, this clonotype counts as medium-sized (0.01 to 0.1%). The chain combines TRBV20-1 with TRBJ2-7; 8 bases agree with TRBD1. CDR1 and CDR2 from the germline V gene are DFQATT and SNEGSKA (reference sequence). With 3 bases clipped from V and 5 bases from J, the junction kept 6 bases outside the gene matches. CDR3 length: 13 residues. CDR3 in amino acids: CSASIQGAHEQYF. CDR3 DNA: TGCAGTGCTAGTATTCAGGGGGCCCACGAGCAGTACTTC.

The CDR3 here is CASSEAGNAADRGYTF. The CDR3 DNA reads as TGTGCCAGCAGTGAAGCAGGGAACGCCGCCGACCGTGGCTACACCTTC. The chain is built from TRBV6-1 and TRBJ1-2; D unclear. CDR1 is MNHNS, CDR2 SASEGT, per germline. This CDR3 is 16 amino acids long. Between the trimmed V and J ends, which lost 0 bases and 7 bases, there was a span of 18 bases.

The chain combines TRBV4-1 with TRBJ2-5; possibly TRBD2 for D (6 bases). The germline V and J ends were trimmed by 2 bases and 2 bases, with 15 bases remaining between them. CDR3 size: 16 residues. Germline values: CDR1 MGHRA, CDR2 YSYEKL. The CDR3 DNA sequence: TGCGCCAGCAGCCAACCTCCCCGAGGGAGGCAAGAGACCCAGTACTTC. Protein product: CASSQPPRGRQETQYF.

This clonotype occurred a few times. V is TRBV6-1 and J is TRBJ1-5, with 8 bases aligning to TRBD1. The V gene end was trimmed by 5 bases and the J gene end by 9 bases; junction bases not matched to a gene: 9. CDR3 length: 14 amino acids. Looked up from germline, CDR1 is MNHNS and CDR2 is SASEGT. The CDR3 sequence: CASSPRQGRMPQHF. CDR3 nucleotides: TGTGCCAGCAGTCCACGACAGGGGAGAATGCCCCAGCATTTT.

The chain joins TRBV6-1 to TRBJ1-1, with TRBD1 matching 9 bases. Germline CDR1 and CDR2: MNHNS and SASEGT. This CDR3 comprises 19 residues. Trimming at V came to 5 bases and at J to 0 bases, leaving 16 bases not matched to a gene. The CDR3 spells CASSRKRTGVRGMNTEAFF. The CDR3 bases are TGTGCCAGCAGTCGTAAGAGGACAGGGGTCCGGGGAATGAACACTGAAGCTTTCTTT.

The V call is TRBV4-2, the J call TRBJ2-3; D tentatively reads TRBD1 or TRBD2 (5 bases each). The CDR3 is 15 amino acids. Germline-derived CDR1 and CDR2 are LGHNA and YNFKEQ. Trimming removed 7 bases at V and 1 base at J, with 15 bases between. The CDR3 DNA reads TGTGCCAGCACCCGGGACGTAGGGGGCACAGATACGCAGTATTTT. Protein: CASTRDVGGTDTQYF.

The chain links TRBV7-2 to TRBJ2-7, with D perhaps TRBD2 (6 bases). Trimming pared 0 bases from V and 2 bases from J, leaving 11 bases between. CDR1 is SGHTA and CDR2 is FQGNSA in the germline V gene. The CDR3 sequence is 15 residues long. In DNA form, the CDR3 reads TGTGCCAGCAGCTTAGCTACTAGCCCAACCTACGAGCAGTACTTC. Translating gives CASSLATSPTYEQYF. The variable domain in full, with the rest retrieved from reference TRBV7-2 and TRBJ2-7, is GAGVSQSPSNKVTEKGKDVELRCDPISGHTALYWYRQSLGQGLEFLIYFQGNSAPDKSGLPSDRFSAERTGGSVSTLTIQRTQQEDSAVYLCASSLATSPTYEQYFGPGTRLTVT.

This clonotype turned up a few times. The rearrangement links TRBV20-1 to TRBJ2-1, with TRBD2 matching 7 bases. The CDR3 spans 14 residues. Germline assignment: CDR1 DFQATT and CDR2 SNEGSKA (reference sequence). V was pared by 0 bases and J by 6 bases, with 5 bases of the junction left unmatched. CDR3: CSARDSGGSNEQFF. For the CDR3, the DNA is TGCAGTGCTAGAGATTCGGGCGGGAGCAATGAGCAGTTCTTC.

This clonotype has a handful of counts. The gene calls are TRBV6-1 and TRBJ1-5; TRBD1 aligns across 8 bases. Losses at the gene ends were 2 bases for V and 2 bases for J; bases not matched to a gene: 11. CDR3 length: 18 residues. The germline CDR1 and CDR2 sequences are MNHNS and SASEGT. CDR3 amino acids: CASSEWIDRGSRNQPQHF. The CDR3, as DNA: TGTGCCAGCAGTGAATGGATTGACAGGGGTTCGCGCAATCAGCCCCAGCATTTT.

The chain joins TRBV7-9 to TRBJ1-3; D gene ambiguous. The CDR3 runs 15 residues. V was cut by 3 bases and J by 0 bases, with 9 bases left in between. Germline V CDR1 and CDR2: SEHNR, FQNEAQ (reference sequence). The CDR3 bases are TGTGCCAGCAGCTTCGACGGGAGCTCTGGAAACACCATATATTTT. This codes for CASSFDGSSGNTIYF.

About this clonotype itself: One junction end disagrees with the germline gene, perhaps due to a read error. The chain links TRBV5-1 to TRBJ1-2; D gene ambiguous. CDR3 length: 14 residues. CDR1 SGHRS and CDR2 YFSETQ come from the germline V gene. CDR3 protein: CASTLDGANYGYTF. The CDR3 coding sequence is TGCGCCAGCACCTTGGACGGAGCTAACTATGGCTACACCTTC.

This chain uses TRBV7-2 with TRBJ1-5, with D possibly matching TRBD1 (6 bases). The CDR3 is 15 residues long. CDR1 SGHTA and CDR2 FQGNSA come from the germline V gene. V lost 3 bases and J 1 base, leaving 10 bases between the germline ends. CDR3 region: CASSFGGRSNQPQHF. The CDR3 nucleotides read TGTGCCAGCAGCTTCGGGGGGCGGAGCAATCAGCCCCAGCATTTT. The full variable domain, completed using reference TRBV7-2 and TRBJ1-5, is GAGVSQSPSNKVTEKGKDVELRCDPISGHTALYWYRQSLGQGLEFLIYFQGNSAPDKSGLPSDRFSAERTGGSVSTLTIQRTQQEDSAVYLCASSFGGRSNQPQHFGDGTRLSIL.